This record concerns one T cell receptor beta chain sequence. This entry belongs to a study of blood T cell repertoires in COVID-19. About the study: COVID-19 samples, acute and convalescent, were from the United States, Italy and Spain.

CDR3 length equals 14 residues. Looked up from germline, CDR1 is SGHNT and CDR2 is YYREEE (reference sequence). The ends were cut back, 4 bases at V and 3 bases at J, with 13 bases in the middle. Assignment of participants to cohorts was predicated upon participant-reported clinical history. The protocol was immunoSEQ multiplex PCR, while the TCRdb copy is restricted to in-frame clones and leaves out a portion. The table lists 140,000 to 150,000 clones, almost 85% of them singletons. The genes are TRBV5-4 and TRBJ2-5; maybe TRBD1 (6 bases). What was sequenced was PBMCs or T cells enriched from blood (not recorded which). This receptor was identified in a woman in her 50s with acute COVID-19. This CDR3 reads CASSPRDNEETQYF. For the CDR3, the DNA is TGTGCCAGCAGCCCCCGGGACAACGAAGAGACCCAGTACTTC.